The 2 T cell receptor beta chains in this list originate from one sample, sequenced in a study of CD8+CD57+ T cells in acquired aplastic anemia. Before being chosen for sequencing, patients had shown CD8+CD57+ cell expansion by flow cytometry. The study profiled TCR beta VDJ and CDR3 using genomic DNA as template. TCRdb reprocessed the reads with MiXCR, giving one entry per CDR3 protein. Here the sample spans around 430,000 distinct CDR3 sequences, around 33% being singletons. The sample taken for sequencing was sorted CD4+, CD8+, or CD8+CD57+ T cells (not recorded which) from PBMCs. The origin of the receptors is a human donor with aplastic anemia.

This clonotype showed up many times. This CDR3 reads CASSMAGPNYEQYF. In DNA, the CDR3 is TGTGCCAGTAGTATGGCAGGACCAAACTACGAGCAGTACTTC. V is TRBV19 and J is TRBJ2-7; no definite D call. V was shortened by 3 bases and J by 3 bases, with 12 bases between the two germline ends. Germline CDR1 LNHDA, CDR2 SQIVND (reference sequence). The CDR3 is 14 residues long.

The chain couples TRBV7-9 to TRBJ1-4; tentatively, D is TRBD1 (5 bases). V was clipped by 0 bases and J by 11 bases, with 16 bases between them. Per the germline V gene, CDR1 is SEHNR and CDR2 is FQNEAQ (reference sequence). This CDR3 has 15 amino acids. DNA for the CDR3: TGTGCCAGCAGCTTAGCATTATTCGGGGCCGGGAAACTGTTTTTT. Amino acid sequence: CASSLALFGAGKLFF.